This note documents a single T cell receptor beta chain sequence. Use of 60 Vbeta and 13 Jbeta primers characterized the PCR. Sequencing was performed with immunoSEQ multiplex PCR; in TCRdb, only in-frame clones are kept and a portion is missing. This table holds 150,000 to 200,000 clones, more than 65% found once. Germline loops: CDR1 SGHRS, CDR2 YFSETQ. The CDR3 spans 16 residues. Germline trimming cut 1 base from V and 4 bases from J; bases unmatched to any gene: 10. The record originates from a study of cytomegalovirus exposure and HLA in healthy donors. The sample was PBMCs. The chain is built from TRBV5-1 and TRBJ2-5; 7 nucleotides agree with TRBD1. The TCR comes from a woman between 25 and 40 years old in good health and CMV-seronegative. The CDR3 nucleotides are TGCGCCAGCAGCTTGAATCCCTCGACAGGGTCAGAGACCCAGTACTTC. As protein: CASSLNPSTGSETQYF.